This T cell receptor (beta chain) was sequenced for a study of cytomegalovirus exposure and HLA in healthy donors. At the level of the study: In terms of ancestry, the Caucasian-associated cluster contained roughly 81% of the approximately 420 genotyped donors. Study-wide results and caveats: Later work found that TCR association rates differed between HLA loci; DRB1 had the most and HLA-C the fewest.

PCR employed 60 Vbeta and 13 Jbeta primers. Measured with immunoSEQ multiplex PCR; TCRdb has only the in-frame clones, and not every one. The data hold roughly 120,000 clones, with roughly 70% observed a single time. Concerning this clone itself: Its target is not known.

The germline V and J ends were trimmed by 1 base and 8 bases, with 18 bases remaining between them. Germline V gene sequence: CDR1 MNHNS, CDR2 SASEGT. The CDR3 covers 16 residues. Specimen: PBMCs. This clonotype was obtained from a man aged 40-55 years in good health and CMV-seronegative. The chain couples TRBV6-1 to TRBJ2-1; TRBD2 might be the D (6 bases). The CDR3: CASSEVPLWGVDEQFF. The CDR3 nucleotides are TGTGCCAGCAGTGAAGTCCCCCTCTGGGGGGTGGATGAGCAGTTCTTC.